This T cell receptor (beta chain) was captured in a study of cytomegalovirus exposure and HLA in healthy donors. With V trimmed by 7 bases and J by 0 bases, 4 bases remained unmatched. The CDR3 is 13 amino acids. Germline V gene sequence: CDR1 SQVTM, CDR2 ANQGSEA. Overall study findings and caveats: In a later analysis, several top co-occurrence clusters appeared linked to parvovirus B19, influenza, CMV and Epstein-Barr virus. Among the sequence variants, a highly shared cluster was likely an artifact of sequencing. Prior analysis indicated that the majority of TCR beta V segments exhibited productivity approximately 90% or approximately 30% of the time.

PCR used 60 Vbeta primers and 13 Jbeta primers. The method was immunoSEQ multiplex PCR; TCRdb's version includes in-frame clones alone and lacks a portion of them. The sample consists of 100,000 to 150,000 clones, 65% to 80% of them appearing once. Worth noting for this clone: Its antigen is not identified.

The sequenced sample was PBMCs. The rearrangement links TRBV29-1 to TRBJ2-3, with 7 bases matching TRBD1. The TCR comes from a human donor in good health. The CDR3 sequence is CSAQGQSTDTQYF. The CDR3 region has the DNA TGCAGCGCCCAGGGACAGAGCACAGATACGCAGTATTTT.